Listed below are T cell receptor beta chains from one sample, sequenced in a study of shared clonotypes between healthy human individuals. Assay used: immunoSEQ multiplex PCR; TCRdb lists only in-frame clones, some missing. The sample has around 2,000,000 clones; about 94% are singletons. The material sequenced was naive CD8+ T cells sorted from blood. The origin of the receptors is a man younger than 30 in good health. Each CDR3 is given with its conserved first and last residue. D genes are given only for firm matches. Clone sizes are given selectively: once, few, many, or a class where the clone is expanded.

J gene,clone size,V gene,D gene,CDR3 protein,CDR3 DNA
TRBJ2-3,.,TRBV7-9,TRBD2,CASSLGLAGRTDTQYF,TGTGCCAGCAGCTTAGGACTAGCGGGACGCACAGATACGCAGTATTTT
TRBJ2-7,.,TRBV6-5,.,CASSYSISGAYEQYF,TGTGCCAGCAGTTACTCGATATCAGGAGCCTACGAGCAGTACTTC
TRBJ2-1,.,TRBV9,.,CASSTGGDTNEQFF,TGTGCCAGCAGCACCGGCGGGGACACCAATGAGCAGTTCTTC
TRBJ2-1,.,TRBV29-1,TRBD2,CSSVGLAMYEQFF,TGCAGCTCTGTGGGACTAGCCATGTATGAGCAGTTCTTC
TRBJ1-4,.,TRBV4-1,TRBD1,CASSQVQGIEKLFF,TGCGCCAGCAGCCAAGTACAGGGGATTGAAAAACTGTTTTTT
TRBJ2-7,.,TRBV15,TRBD1,CAAAPGTEDYEQYF,TGTGCCGCAGCGCCCGGGACAGAAGACTACGAGCAGTACTTC
TRBJ2-7,.,TRBV2,.,CASSEVGYEQYF,TGTGCCAGCAGTGAAGTTGGTTACGAGCAGTACTTC
TRBJ2-3,once,TRBV19,.,CASSPNGDTQYF,TGTGCCAGTAGTCCTAACGGGGATACGCAGTATTTT
TRBJ2-5,once,TRBV7-9,.,CASSPPRGVQETQYF,TGTGCCAGCAGCCCCCCGAGGGGGGTCCAAGAGACCCAGTACTTC
TRBJ2-1,.,TRBV7-6,.,CASSTLLGPADEQFF,TGTGCCAGCAGCACTCTTTTGGGTCCCGCGGATGAGCAGTTCTTC
TRBJ2-1,once,TRBV27,TRBD2,CASSLGSGGAGEQFF,TGTGCCAGCAGTTTGGGGAGCGGGGGGGCTGGAGAGCAGTTCTTC
TRBJ1-3,.,TRBV30,TRBD1,CAWDRDSGNTIYF,TGTGCCTGGGACCGGGACAGTGGAAACACCATATATTTT
TRBJ2-3,.,TRBV4-1,TRBD1,CASSERDRADTQYF,TGCGCCAGCAGCGAACGGGACAGGGCAGATACGCAGTATTTT
TRBJ1-2,.,TRBV19,.,CASKFGQTNYGYTF,TGTGCCAGTAAATTCGGGCAGACTAACTATGGCTACACCTTC
TRBJ1-1,.,TRBV13,.,CASSPDGNTEAFF,TGTGCCAGCAGCCCAGACGGGAACACTGAAGCTTTCTTT
TRBJ2-7,.,TRBV27,.,CASSLSGPNYEQYF,TGTGCCAGCAGTTTATCGGGGCCAAACTACGAGCAGTACTTC
TRBJ2-1,.,TRBV5-1,TRBD1,CASSLKGQPSSYNEQFF,TGCGCCAGCAGCTTGAAGGGACAGCCGAGCTCCTACAATGAGCAGTTCTTC
TRBJ1-4,.,TRBV7-2,TRBD1,CASSSPRTGAAATNEKLFF,TGTGCCAGCAGCTCTCCCCGGACAGGGGCAGCGGCAACTAATGAAAAACTGTTTTTT
TRBJ2-7,.,TRBV5-6,.,CASSLSDRQEPFYEQYF,TGTGCCAGCAGCTTGTCGGACAGACAGGAACCCTTTTACGAGCAGTACTTC
TRBJ1-1,.,TRBV5-1,.,CASSLGRNTEAFF,TGCGCCAGCAGCTTGGGCAGGAACACTGAAGCTTTCTTT
TRBJ1-2,.,TRBV9,.,CASSVEDKYLSGGYTF,TGTGCCAGCAGCGTAGAGGACAAATATTTGTCGGGTGGCTACACCTTC
TRBJ2-7,.,TRBV5-5,.,CASSFLGVHEQYF,TGTGCCAGCAGCTTCCTTGGGGTCCACGAGCAGTACTTC
TRBJ2-5,.,TRBV4-1,.,CASSHGYSETQYF,TGCGCCAGCAGCCACGGTTATTCCGAGACCCAGTACTTC
TRBJ2-7,.,TRBV27,TRBD2,CASSPSGGEQYF,TGTGCCAGCAGTCCGTCGGGGGGCGAGCAGTACTTC
TRBJ2-7,.,TRBV4-1,.,CASSPETGPYEQYF,TGCGCCAGCAGCCCGGAGACAGGACCCTACGAGCAGTACTTC
TRBJ1-2,once,TRBV9,.,CASSVEDNYGYTF,TGTGCCAGCAGCGTAGAGGACAACTATGGCTACACCTTC
TRBJ1-1,.,TRBV6-1,TRBD1,CASRDGQGNTEAFF,TGTGCCAGCAGGGACGGACAGGGGAACACTGAAGCTTTCTTT
TRBJ2-1,once,TRBV27,.,CASSLSPLPAEQFF,TGTGCCAGCAGTTTATCCCCGCTACCGGCTGAGCAGTTCTTC